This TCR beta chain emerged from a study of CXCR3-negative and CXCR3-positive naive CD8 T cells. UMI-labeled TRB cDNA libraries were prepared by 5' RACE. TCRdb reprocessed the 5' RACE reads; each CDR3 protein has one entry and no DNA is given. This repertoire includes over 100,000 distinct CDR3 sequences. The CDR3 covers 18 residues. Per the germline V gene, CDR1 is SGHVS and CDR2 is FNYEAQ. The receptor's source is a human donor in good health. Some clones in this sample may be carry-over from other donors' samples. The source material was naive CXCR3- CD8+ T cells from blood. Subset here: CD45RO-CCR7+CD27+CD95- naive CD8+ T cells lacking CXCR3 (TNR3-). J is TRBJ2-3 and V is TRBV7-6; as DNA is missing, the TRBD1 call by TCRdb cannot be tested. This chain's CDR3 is CASSFDIFGAGLTDTQYF.